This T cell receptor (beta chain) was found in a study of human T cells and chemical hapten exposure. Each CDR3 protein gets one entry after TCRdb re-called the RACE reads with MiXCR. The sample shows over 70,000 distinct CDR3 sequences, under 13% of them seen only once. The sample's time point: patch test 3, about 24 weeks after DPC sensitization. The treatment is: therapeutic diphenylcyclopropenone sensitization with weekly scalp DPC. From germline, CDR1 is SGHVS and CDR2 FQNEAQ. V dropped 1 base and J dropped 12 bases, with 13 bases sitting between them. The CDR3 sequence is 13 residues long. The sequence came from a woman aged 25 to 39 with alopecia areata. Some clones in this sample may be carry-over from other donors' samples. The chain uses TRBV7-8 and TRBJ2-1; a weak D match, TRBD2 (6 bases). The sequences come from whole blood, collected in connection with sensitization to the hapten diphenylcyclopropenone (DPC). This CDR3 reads CASSLEVGRWQFF. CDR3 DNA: TGTGCCAGCAGCTTAGAGGTCGGGAGATGGCAGTTCTTC.